These 9 T cell receptor beta chains share one sample of origin, sequenced in a study of Ad26.COV2.S vaccination and SARS-CoV-2 variants. Regarding treatment: 19 received Ad26.COV2.S at low or high dose, single or two shots; 5 received placebo; per-sample allocation not given. Material that was analyzed had been drawn on day 63 after the first vaccine or placebo injection. Sequencing used immunoSEQ multiplex PCR; TCRdb keeps in-frame clones, though not all of them. The sample lists about 350,000 clones; about 85% were seen once. The specimen was peripheral blood, collected in a trial of Ad26.COV2.S vaccine versus placebo. All receptors come from a person aged 18-65 years who received the Ad26.COV2.S COVID-19 vaccine or a placebo.

The chain has TRBV13 and TRBJ2-7; TRBD1 might be the D (6 bases). Germline-derived CDR1 and CDR2 are PRHDT and FYEKMQ (reference sequence). V lost 1 base to trimming and J lost 4 bases, with 17 bases between them. The CDR3 spans 16 residues. CDR3 residues: CASSLASGATKYEQYF. CDR3 bases: TGTGCCAGCAGCTTAGCATCAGGGGCAACAAAGTACGAGCAGTACTTC.

The CDR3 loop is CASSQDDRAETQYF. Here the CDR3 DNA reads TGCGCCAGCAGCCAAGACGACCGTGCGGAGACCCAGTACTTC. This rearrangement joins TRBV4-1 to TRBJ2-5; no definite D call. V lost 0 bases to trimming and J lost 5 bases, with 10 bases between them. This CDR3 contains 14 residues. From germline, CDR1 is MGHRA and CDR2 YSYEKL.

The chain is built from TRBV3-1 (or the pseudogene TRBV3-2) and TRBJ2-3; D is ambiguous. The CDR3 length is 14 residues. Germline V gene data show CDR1 as LGHDT and CDR2 as YNNKEL (reference sequence). The germline V and J ends were trimmed by 3 bases and 6 bases, with 13 bases remaining between them. The CDR3 loop reads CASSHQRGVDTQYF. The CDR3 DNA follows: TGTGCCAGCAGCCACCAGCGAGGCGTGGATACGCAGTATTTT.

The genes are TRBV7-2 and TRBJ2-5, with 10 bases matching TRBD1. From germline, CDR1 is SGHTA and CDR2 FQGNSA. The CDR3 loop spans 14 amino acids. The V gene end was trimmed by 5 bases and the J gene end by 4 bases; junction bases not matched to a gene: 4. CDR3 nucleotide sequence: TGTGCCAGCAGCCTAGGACAGGGGGTAGAGACCCAGTACTTC. Translation gives CASSLGQGVETQYF.

The rearrangement uses TRBV10-2 and TRBJ1-5; D is undetermined. CDR1 is WSHSY and CDR2 is SAAADI in the germline V gene. The V end lost 0 bases, the J end lost 1 base, and 7 bases lay between the germline ends. The CDR3 loop spans 15 amino acids. For the CDR3, the DNA is TGCGCCAGCAGTGAGTCGGCTAGAAGCAATCAGCCCCAGCATTTT. This sequence encodes CASSESARSNQPQHF.

This clone was recorded only once. V gene TRBV21-1 combines with J gene TRBJ2-3; the D segment call TRBD1 is taken from the table without a DNA check. TRBV21-1 is classified as a pseudogene. The CDR3 has 15 residues. The CDR3, as DNA: TGTGCCAGCGGCCCCAGGGGCAAAAGCACAGATACGCAGTATTTT. Protein product: CASGPRGKSTDTQYF.

This clone was picked up a small number of times. At the DNA level, this CDR3 is encoded by other sequences in the same sample as well. The V call is TRBV27, the J call TRBJ2-3; D remains unclear. The CDR3 runs 12 residues. V lost 5 bases and J lost 2, with 5 bases in between. Per the germline V gene, CDR1 is MNHEY and CDR2 is SMNVEV (reference sequence). CDR3 DNA sequence: TGTGCCAGCAGTCCAACCACAGATACGCAGTATTTT. Its protein is CASSPTTDTQYF.

The genes are TRBV18 and TRBJ2-2; 7 bases map to TRBD1. Germline V gene data show CDR1 as KGHSH and CDR2 as LQKENI. This CDR3 region has 16 residues. Trimming removed 3 bases from V and 5 bases from J; junction bases left unmatched: 9. CDR3 DNA sequence: TGTGCCAGCTCACCGACGGACAGGCCATATACCGGGGAGCTGTTTTTT. Translating gives CASSPTDRPYTGELFF.

The chain is built from TRBV30 and TRBJ1-3, with D hard to call. Trimming took 1 base from V and 0 from J, leaving 10 bases between them. The CDR3 is made up of 15 amino acids. CDR1 and CDR2 (germline): GTSNPN, SVGIG (reference sequence). CDR3: CAWSEDLRSGNTIYF. CDR3 in DNA: TGTGCCTGGAGTGAAGACCTCCGCTCTGGAAACACCATATATTTT.